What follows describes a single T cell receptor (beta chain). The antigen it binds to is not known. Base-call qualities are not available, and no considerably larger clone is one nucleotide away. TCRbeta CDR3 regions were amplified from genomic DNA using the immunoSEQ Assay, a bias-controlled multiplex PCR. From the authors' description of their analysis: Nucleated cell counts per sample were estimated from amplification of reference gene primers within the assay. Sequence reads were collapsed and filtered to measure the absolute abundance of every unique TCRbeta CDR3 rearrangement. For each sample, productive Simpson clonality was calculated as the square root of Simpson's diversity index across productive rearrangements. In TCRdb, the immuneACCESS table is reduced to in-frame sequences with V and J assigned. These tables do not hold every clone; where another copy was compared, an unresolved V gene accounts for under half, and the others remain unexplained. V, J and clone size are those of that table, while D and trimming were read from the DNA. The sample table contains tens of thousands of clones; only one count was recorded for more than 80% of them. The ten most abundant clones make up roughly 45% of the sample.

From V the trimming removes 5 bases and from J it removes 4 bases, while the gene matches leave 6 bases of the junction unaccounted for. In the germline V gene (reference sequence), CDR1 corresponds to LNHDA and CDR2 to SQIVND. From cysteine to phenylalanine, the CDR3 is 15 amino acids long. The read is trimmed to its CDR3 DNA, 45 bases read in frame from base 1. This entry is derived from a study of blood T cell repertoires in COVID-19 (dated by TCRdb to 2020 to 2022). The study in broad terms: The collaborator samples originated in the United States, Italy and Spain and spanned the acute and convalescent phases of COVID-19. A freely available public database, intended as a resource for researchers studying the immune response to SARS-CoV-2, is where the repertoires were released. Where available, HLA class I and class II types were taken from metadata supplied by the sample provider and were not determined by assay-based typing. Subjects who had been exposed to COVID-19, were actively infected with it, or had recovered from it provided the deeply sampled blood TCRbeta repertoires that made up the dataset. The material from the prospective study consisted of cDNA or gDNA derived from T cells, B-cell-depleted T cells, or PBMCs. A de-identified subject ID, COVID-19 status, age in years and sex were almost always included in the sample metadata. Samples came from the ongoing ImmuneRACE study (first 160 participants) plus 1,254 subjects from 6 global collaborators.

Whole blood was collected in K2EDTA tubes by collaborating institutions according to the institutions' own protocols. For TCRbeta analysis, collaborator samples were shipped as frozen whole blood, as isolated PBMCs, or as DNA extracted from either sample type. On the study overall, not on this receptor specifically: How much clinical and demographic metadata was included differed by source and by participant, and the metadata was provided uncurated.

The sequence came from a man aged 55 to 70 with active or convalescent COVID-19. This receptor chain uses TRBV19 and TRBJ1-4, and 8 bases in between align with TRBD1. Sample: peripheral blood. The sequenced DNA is TGTGCCAGTAGTTTCTCGGGACAGGTTAATGAAAAACTGTTTTTT. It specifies CASSFSGQVNEKLFF.